A selection of T cell receptor beta chains follows, all from one sample in a study of CXCR3-negative and CXCR3-positive naive CD8 T cells. TCRdb reprocessed the 5' RACE reads; each CDR3 protein has one entry and no DNA is given. This listing includes about 81,000 distinct CDR3 sequences. Material: naive CXCR3- CD8+ T cells from blood. The receptors here all came from a human donor in good health. Some clones in this sample may be carry-over from other donors' samples. Each CDR3 is given with its conserved first and last residue.

j_call: TRBJ2-2
v_call: TRBV24-1
cdr3_aa: CATSDLTGTGELFF

j_call: TRBJ2-7
v_call: TRBV28
cdr3_aa: CASSGIWDRALAGEAYEQYF

j_call: TRBJ1-6
v_call: TRBV6-2/TRBV6-3
cdr3_aa: CASNPGTGLSSPLHF

j_call: TRBJ1-2
v_call: TRBV5-1
cdr3_aa: CASSDAGQDIGYGYTF

j_call: TRBJ1-2
v_call: TRBV20-1
cdr3_aa: CSARDHGSTFGYGYTF

j_call: TRBJ2-1
v_call: TRBV29-1
cdr3_aa: CSVDRGHNEQFF

j_call: TRBJ2-1
v_call: TRBV4-1
cdr3_aa: CASSQSQAGSNEQFF

j_call: TRBJ2-3
v_call: TRBV20-1
cdr3_aa: CSARGRDYRVTQYF

j_call: TRBJ1-2
v_call: TRBV4-2
cdr3_aa: CASSQVVTGGNYGYTF

j_call: TRBJ2-3
v_call: TRBV20-1
cdr3_aa: CSARDAVGESTDTQYF

j_call: TRBJ2-1
v_call: TRBV6-5
cdr3_aa: CASSYMAPGTGGEQFF

j_call: TRBJ2-3
v_call: TRBV29-1
cdr3_aa: CSVDGNTDTQYF